Presented here are 16 T cell receptor beta chains from one specimen sequenced in a study of cytomegalovirus exposure and HLA in healthy donors. The PCR ran on 60 Vbeta and 13 Jbeta primers. Sequencing was performed with immunoSEQ multiplex PCR; in TCRdb, only in-frame clones are kept and a portion is missing. The sample lists 180,000 or so clones, about four fifths occurring once. The material sequenced was PBMCs. The receptor source for this set is a woman under 30 in good health and CMV-seropositive.

This clone turned up a few times. The gene calls are TRBV5-6 and TRBJ2-1, with TRBD2 matching 9 bases. The ends lost 1 base at V and 6 bases at J; junction bases unmatched: 11. This CDR3 comprises 17 residues. The V gene's germline CDR1 is SGHDT and CDR2 YYEEEE. This CDR3 is CASSLYPAGGPVNEQFF. The DNA for the CDR3 is TGTGCCAGCAGCTTGTACCCGGCGGGGGGGCCGGTCAATGAGCAGTTCTTC.

This clone has only one observation. This sequence joins TRBV6-1 and TRBJ2-7; tentative D call: TRBD1 (8 bases). CDR1 is MNHNS and CDR2 is SASEGT in the germline V gene. The CDR3 runs 15 residues. Trimming pared 2 bases from V and 5 bases from J, leaving 16 bases between. CDR3 sequence: CASSENRGGVNEQYF. CDR3 DNA: TGTGCCAGCAGTGAAAACAGGGGGGGCGTAAACGAGCAGTACTTC.

This clone occurred a few times. The CDR3 region is CAISDMRGGAGLTDTQYF. The CDR3, as DNA: TGTGCCATCAGTGATATGCGCGGGGGGGCAGGGCTTACAGATACGCAGTATTTT. V gene TRBV10-3 combines with J gene TRBJ2-3; 9 bases match TRBD2. Germline assignment: CDR1 ENHRY and CDR2 SYGVKD. This CDR3 is 18 amino acids long. Germline trimming cut 3 bases from V and 3 bases from J; bases unmatched to any gene: 13.

The V and J genes are TRBV18 and TRBJ1-1, with TRBD1 matching over 7 bases. Losses at the gene ends were 3 bases for V and 4 bases for J; bases not matched to a gene: 11. CDR1 is KGHSH, CDR2 LQKENI, per germline. The CDR3 is 16 amino acids. The CDR3 is CASSPRQGGSGTEAFF. The CDR3 DNA is TGTGCCAGCTCACCGCGGCAGGGGGGCAGCGGCACTGAAGCTTTCTTT.

The chain links TRBV10-3 to TRBJ2-7; 8 bases fit TRBD2. CDR3 size: 13 residues. Germline V gives CDR1 ENHRY, CDR2 SYGVKD. The V and J ends lost 7 bases and 7 bases, in that order; junction bases with no gene match: 9. CDR3 DNA: TGTGCCATCATGACTTCGGGGGGGAAAGAGCAGTACTTC. Encoded protein: CAIMTSGGKEQYF.

There are a few counts of this clone. V gene TRBV7-3 combines with J gene TRBJ1-1, with unresolved D. V dropped 0 bases and J dropped 0 bases, with 11 bases sitting between them. CDR1 SGHTA and CDR2 FQGTGA come from the germline V gene. This CDR3 spans 16 amino acids. The CDR3 bases are TGTGCCAGCAGCTTAACTAGAGAGAAAATGAACACTGAAGCTTTCTTT. Translated, it gives CASSLTREKMNTEAFF.

The rearrangement joins TRBV7-9 to TRBJ2-6; TRBD2 might be the D (6 bases). This CDR3 has 17 residues. Trimming pared 3 bases from V and 0 bases from J, leaving 12 bases between. Germline V gives CDR1 SEHNR, CDR2 FQNEAQ (reference sequence). The CDR3 spells CASSFGTAISGANVLTF. CDR3 bases: TGTGCCAGCAGCTTTGGGACTGCCATCTCTGGGGCCAACGTCCTGACTTTC.

The chain combines TRBV15 with TRBJ1-3; no clear D. This CDR3 has 18 amino acids. V was clipped by 0 bases and J by 0 bases, with 15 bases between them. Germline lookup yields CDR1 LNHNV and CDR2 YYDKDF (reference sequence). The CDR3 loop reads CATSRDFSRPSSGNTIYF. The CDR3 bases are TGTGCCACCAGCAGAGACTTTTCCAGGCCCAGCTCTGGAAACACCATATATTTT. The full variable domain, with the rest looked up from reference TRBV15 and TRBJ1-3, is DAMVIQNPRYQVTQFGKPVTLSCSQTLNHNVMYWYQQKSSQAPKLLFHYYDKDFNNEADTPDNFQSRRPNTSFCFLDIRSPGLGDTAMYLCATSRDFSRPSSGNTIYFGEGSWLTVV.

The chain carries TRBV5-6 and TRBJ1-2; D is perhaps TRBD1 (6 bases). The CDR3 is 15 amino acids. The germline V gene has CDR1 SGHDT and CDR2 YYEEEE. Trimming removed 4 bases from V and 4 bases from J, with 17 bases in between. The CDR3 reads CASSLSRTDAYGYTF. CDR3 coding DNA: TGTGCCAGCAGCCTTTCTAGGACAGATGCCTATGGCTACACCTTC.

The chain links TRBV13 to TRBJ2-5; perhaps TRBD2 as D (6 bases). Germline lookup yields CDR1 PRHDT and CDR2 FYEKMQ (reference sequence). This CDR3 comprises 14 residues. V was pared by 1 base and J by 7 bases, with 13 bases between. The CDR3 nucleotides are TGTGCCAGCAGCTTAGCGGGGCGGAGGGGGACCCAGTACTTC. This codes for CASSLAGRRGTQYF.

CDR3 sequence: CASIQETQYF. CDR3 in DNA: TGCGCCAGCATACAAGAGACCCAGTACTTC. V gene TRBV4-1 combines with J gene TRBJ2-5; D not resolved. Trimming stripped 7 bases from V and 2 bases from J, with 2 bases between. The CDR3 consists of 10 residues. In germline, CDR1 is MGHRA, CDR2 YSYEKL.

The genes are TRBV6-4 and TRBJ1-6; a weak D match, TRBD1 (5 bases). Per the germline V gene, CDR1 is MRHNA and CDR2 is SNTAGT. The CDR3 covers 13 residues. V dropped 7 bases and J dropped 8 bases, with 12 bases sitting between them. The CDR3 coding sequence is TGTGCCAGCAAAAGGAGGGGTGATTCACCCCTCCACTTT. It encodes CASKRRGDSPLHF.

In DNA, the CDR3 is TGTGCCAGCAGCGTAGATCCGGAGTATGGCTACACCTTC. It codes for CASSVDPEYGYTF. The chain recombines TRBV9 with TRBJ1-2, with D unresolved. Germline V gene data show CDR1 as SGDLS and CDR2 as YYNGEE. V shed 0 bases and J shed 5 bases, with 8 bases lying between them. The CDR3 has 13 amino acids.

The chain is built from TRBV2 and TRBJ1-2; D ambiguous. The ends were cut back, 3 bases at V and 8 bases at J, with 25 bases in the middle. The germline gives CDR1 SNHLY, CDR2 FYNNEI. The length of the CDR3 is 17 residues. CDR3 in amino acids: CASSDQVAVDPLGGYTF. For the CDR3, the DNA is TGTGCCAGCAGTGACCAGGTTGCTGTAGACCCACTTGGGGGCTACACCTTC. The variable domain in full, completed from reference TRBV2 and TRBJ1-2, reads EPEVTQTPSHQVTQMGQEVILRCVPISNHLYFYWYRQILGQKVEFLVSFYNNEISEKSEIFDDQFSVERPDGSNFTLKIRSTKLEDSAMYFCASSDQVAVDPLGGYTFGSGTRLTVV.

The chain combines TRBV9 with TRBJ1-2; D is undetermined. The CDR3 runs 17 residues. Germline assignment: CDR1 SGDLS and CDR2 YYNGEE. V dropped 0 bases and J dropped 4 bases, with 19 bases sitting between them. The CDR3 loop reads CASSVGSAPAELYGYTF. Written as DNA, the CDR3 is TGTGCCAGCAGCGTAGGGAGCGCTCCGGCTGAACTCTATGGCTACACCTTC.

The V call is TRBV4-2, the J call TRBJ1-2; no reliable D call. Trimming removed 0 bases from V and 2 bases from J, with 4 bases in between. CDR1 is LGHNA, CDR2 YNFKEQ, per germline. The CDR3 has 13 amino acids. The CDR3 nucleotides read TGTGCCAGCAGCCAAGACAGAAACTATGGCTACACCTTC. It encodes CASSQDRNYGYTF.